This T cell receptor beta chain was captured in a study of regulatory T cells in long-lasting Graves disease. Whole-study findings and limits: The work looked only at peripheral blood and did not look at thyroid tissue.

Combining iRepertoire HTBI primers with Arm-PCR of CDR3 regions, the authors built TCR beta libraries. TCRdb analysed the multiplex PCR reads with MiXCR anew, one entry per CDR3 protein. The profile shows approximately 360,000 distinct CDR3 sequences, about 12% of them singletons. V dropped 1 base and J dropped 1 base, with 19 bases sitting between them. Germline lookup yields CDR1 LGHNA and CDR2 YSLEER. The CDR3 has 18 residues. The time point here: newly diagnosed GD, antithyroid drugs for less than 3 months. Following extraction of RNA from PBMCs, that RNA was used to make the TCR library. Graves' disease diagnosis followed American Thyroid Association guidelines. This clonotype was seen a few times. What it recognizes is unknown. The data also belong to a second study, concerning T cells in Graves' hyperthyroidism and ophthalmopathy. From that paper: Calling Graves' hyperthyroidism stable meant ophthalmopathy did not progress within 18 months. Researchers ran a first-round RT-PCR on the TCR CDR3 using the HTBI primer set.

The sequence came from a woman under 30 with Graves disease. The V gene is TRBV4-3, the J gene TRBJ1-1; D is uncertain. Sequenced material: peripheral blood mononuclear cells (PBMCs), taken at new diagnosis, from a patient treated with antithyroid drugs. CDR3 residues: CASSQGTRSFLGNTEAFF. CDR3 DNA: TGCGCCAGCAGCCAAGGCACCCGAAGCTTCCTGGGGAACACTGAAGCTTTCTTT.